A selection of T cell receptor beta chains follows, all from one sample in a study of blood T cell repertoires in COVID-19. Clones were sequenced by immunoSEQ multiplex PCR, and TCRdb holds only the in-frame ones, with some missing. The sample has about 280,000 clones; about 90% are singletons. Input material: peripheral blood. The source is a woman in her 30s who had recovered from COVID-19. Both conserved end residues are part of each CDR3. A D gene is named only where the DNA matches it firmly. Expanded clones get a size class; other rows say once, few or many, or leave the size out.

len,v_gene,j_gene,d_gene,abundance,CDR3aa,CDR3nt
15,TRBV19,TRBJ1-5,TRBD1,.,CASSIVGQTNQPQHF,TGTGCCAGTAGTATAGTGGGACAGACCAATCAGCCCCAGCATTTT
18,TRBV10-2,TRBJ1-4,TRBD1,.,CASSMEQGTGRTNEKLFF,TGCGCCAGCAGCATGGAACAAGGGACAGGGAGAACTAATGAAAAACTGTTTTTT
15,TRBV6-5,TRBJ2-7,TRBD1,.,CASSPFSGGSYEQYF,TGTGCCAGCAGCCCCTTCTCAGGGGGCTCCTACGAGCAGTACTTC
14,TRBV3-1/TRBV3-2,TRBJ2-7,.,once,CASSQQQHSYEQYF,TGTGCCAGCAGCCAACAACAGCACAGCTACGAGCAGTACTTC
19,TRBV27,TRBJ2-1,TRBD2,.,CASRPTGLAGHPSYNEQFF,TGTGCCAGCAGACCCACGGGACTAGCGGGACACCCTTCCTACAATGAGCAGTTCTTC
13,TRBV5-1,TRBJ2-7,.,.,CASSFGSSYEQYF,TGCGCCAGCAGCTTTGGTAGCTCCTACGAGCAGTACTTC
15,TRBV27,TRBJ1-1,TRBD1,.,CASRVDRGWNTEAFF,TGTGCCAGCAGGGTCGACAGGGGATGGAACACTGAAGCTTTCTTT
13,TRBV4-2,TRBJ1-4,.,.,CASSQEIQQKLFF,TGTGCCAGCAGCCAGGAAATTCAACAGAAACTGTTTTTT
14,TRBV27,TRBJ1-3,.,.,CASSSVLSGNTIYF,TGTGCCAGCAGTTCAGTTCTCTCTGGAAACACCATATATTTT
15,TRBV29-1,TRBJ2-5,TRBD1,once,CSAVHRGSLQETQYF,TGCAGCGCCGTTCACAGGGGGAGTCTGCAAGAGACCCAGTACTTC
14,TRBV5-8,TRBJ2-1,TRBD2,.,CASSRSGSWVEQFF,TGTGCCAGCAGCAGGAGCGGGAGCTGGGTTGAGCAGTTCTTC
14,TRBV19,TRBJ2-7,.,.,CASSPGQSHYEQYF,TGTGCCAGTAGTCCCGGACAGTCCCATTACGAGCAGTACTTC
15,TRBV5-8,TRBJ1-5,TRBD1,.,CASSSQGGRNQPQHF,TGTGCCAGCAGCTCGCAGGGGGGTCGCAATCAGCCCCAGCATTTT
15,TRBV15,TRBJ1-5,.,once,CATSRVRYSNQPQHF,TGTGCCACCAGCAGAGTCCGCTATAGCAATCAGCCCCAGCATTTT
16,TRBV5-6,TRBJ2-2,TRBD1,.,CASSFQQGVITGELFF,TGTGCCAGCAGCTTTCAACAGGGGGTTATCACCGGGGAGCTGTTTTTT
16,TRBV23-1,TRBJ2-1,TRBD2,.,CASSRPEAGAAREQFF,TGCGCCAGCAGTCGTCCCGAAGCGGGGGCCGCGCGAGAGCAGTTCTTC